These 5 T cell receptor beta chains share one sample of origin, sequenced in a study of radiotherapy plus CTLA-4 blockade in lung cancer. Measured with immunoSEQ multiplex PCR; TCRdb has only the in-frame clones, and not every one. Of around 38,000 clones listed, 65% to 90% are singletons. Sequencing was performed on peripheral blood, taken from a patient treated with radiotherapy plus ipilimumab. The receptors here all came from a human donor with non-small cell lung cancer whose response to radiotherapy plus ipilimumab could not be evaluated.

The chain couples TRBV5-1 to TRBJ2-5, with 11 bases identical to TRBD1. Germline loops: CDR1 SGHRS, CDR2 YFSETQ. The J segment lost 5 bases and the V segment lost 1 base, leaving 13 bases of the junction unmatched. CDR3 length equals 18 residues. The CDR3 loop reads CASSLRSSSDRGLETQYF. CDR3 sequence (DNA): TGCGCCAGCAGCTTGCGAAGTTCATCGGACAGGGGGCTGGAGACCCAGTACTTC.

In nucleotides, the CDR3 is TGTGCCAGCAGTGACTCGACTAGCGGGAGCAATGAGCAGTTCTTC. Amino acid sequence: CASSDSTSGSNEQFF. The V and J genes are TRBV6-4 and TRBJ2-1; 12 bases agree with TRBD2. V was pared by 0 bases and J by 6 bases, with 0 bases of the junction left unmatched. Per the germline V gene, CDR1 is MRHNA and CDR2 is SNTAGT. This CDR3 is 15 amino acids long.

This clone was counted between two and nine times. V usage is TRBV27 and J usage is TRBJ2-7, with D maybe TRBD2 (5 bases). This CDR3 has 13 amino acids. V lost 6 bases and J lost 4, with 13 bases in between. Per the germline V gene, CDR1 is MNHEY and CDR2 is SMNVEV (reference sequence). The CDR3 sequence is CASSPLGPYEQYF. CDR3 in DNA: TGTGCCAGCAGCCCACTAGGGCCTTACGAGCAGTACTTC.

The chain has TRBV5-1 and TRBJ1-3, with D perhaps TRBD1 (5 bases). The CDR3 runs to 15 residues. V lost 4 bases and J lost 0, with 11 bases in between. Germline CDR1 is SGHRS and CDR2 is YFSETQ. CDR3 bases: TGCGCCAGCAGCCCGGGAGGGGTCTCTGGAAACACCATATATTTT. Translated, it gives CASSPGGVSGNTIYF.

The gene calls are TRBV28 and TRBJ1-2; TRBD1 might be the D (6 bases). The germline gives CDR1 MDHEN, CDR2 SYDVKM. There are 15 residues in the CDR3. V was shortened by 7 bases and J by 4 bases, with 19 bases between the two germline ends. CDR3 nucleotides: TGTGCCAGCACCACTGGGGACACAGGGCGCTATGGCTACACCTTC. Translation: CASTTGDTGRYGYTF.